This is a list of T cell receptor beta chains from one sample in a study of blood T cell repertoires in COVID-19. Only in-frame clones appear in the TCRdb table, and some are missing; sequencing was by immunoSEQ multiplex PCR. This table has about 24,000 clones, about 81% appearing once. The material sequenced was peripheral blood. The receptors stem from a woman between 65 and 79 years old with COVID-19, enrolled during active disease. Both conserved end residues are part of each CDR3. Each record gives: V gene, CDR3 protein.

>TRBV19
CASRGRFATNEKLFF
>TRBV5-1
CASRALDSYEQYF
>TRBV2
CASSRQGPEKLFF
>TRBV7-9
CASSFLADSYNEQFF
>TRBV20-1
CSASPGTFAETQYF
>TRBV7-2
CASSSGTGGEKLFF
>TRBV4-3
CASSQASSPLSGTQYF
>TRBV3-1/TRBV3-2
CASSPPGLFIGYTF
>TRBV19
CASSIDRVNEQFF
>TRBV6-5
CASSYSIKEGGYTF
>TRBV19
CASSVGGLPRNSPLHF
>TRBV28
CASRTPGGNQPQHF
>TRBV6-2/TRBV6-3
CASSWLSREGYTF
>TRBV19
CASSSGLEAFF
>TRBV19
CASRATGGGTQYF
>TRBV11-1
CASSLASITGELFF
>TRBV5-6
CASSLYRNTEAFF
>TRBV5-4
CASSSARTRGTDTQYF
>TRBV5-4
CASSKQGWYNTEAFF
>TRBV5-1
CASSLGTGMNTEAFF
>TRBV7-3
CASSSSTDTQYF
>TRBV24-1
CATSDPIGDRGGNEQFF
>TRBV19
CASSAQIRMNTEAFF
>TRBV6-5
CASIYEGNDYGYTF